In this sample, the clone carrying this T cell receptor beta chain turned up once. Its antigen is unknown. Indicated time point: newly diagnosed, previously untreated cHL patient sample. Isolation of CD8+ T cells from thawed PBMCs used magnetic negative selection. The sample is drawn from a study of PD-1 blockade in classical Hodgkin lymphoma. Notes on the study in general: Reasons behind the repertoire differences stay unclear, perhaps disease activity or earlier therapy.

Here immunoSEQ multiplex PCR was the method, and the copy in TCRdb shows in-frame clones only, minus some. The repertoire includes more than 12,000 clones, 90% to 95% of them detected once, and around 5% sits in the top ten. V shed 1 base and J shed 2 bases, with 17 bases lying between them. The CDR3 extends over 17 amino acids. Germline CDR1 LNHNV, CDR2 YYDKDF (reference sequence). This rearrangement joins TRBV15 to TRBJ1-2, with D maybe TRBD1 (5 bases). The source material was CD8+ T cells from blood. The TCR originated in a human donor with classical Hodgkin lymphoma. The CDR3 loop reads CATSRVGRQGKNYGYTF. The CDR3 DNA is TGTGCCACCAGCAGAGTGGGAAGGCAGGGAAAGAACTATGGCTACACCTTC. The full variable domain, its missing parts supplied by reference TRBV15 and TRBJ1-2, is DAMVIQNPRYQVTQFGKPVTLSCSQTLNHNVMYWYQQKSSQAPKLLFHYYDKDFNNEADTPDNFQSRRPNTSFCFLDIRSPGLGDTAMYLCATSRVGRQGKNYGYTFGSGTRLTVV.